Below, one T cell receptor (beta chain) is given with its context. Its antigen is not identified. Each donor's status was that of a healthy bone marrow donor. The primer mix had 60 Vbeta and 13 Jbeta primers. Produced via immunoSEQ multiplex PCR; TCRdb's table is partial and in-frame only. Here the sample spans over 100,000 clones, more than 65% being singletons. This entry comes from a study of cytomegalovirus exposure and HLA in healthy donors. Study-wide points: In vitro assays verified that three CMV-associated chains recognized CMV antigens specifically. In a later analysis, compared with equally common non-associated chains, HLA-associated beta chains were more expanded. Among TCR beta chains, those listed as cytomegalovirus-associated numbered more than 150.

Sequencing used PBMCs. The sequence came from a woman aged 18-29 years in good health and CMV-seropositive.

DNA of the CDR3: TGTGCCAGCAGTTTACAGGGAGGGAGCGGGGAGCTGTTTTTT. Translated, it gives CASSLQGGSGELFF. The chain recombines TRBV27 with TRBJ2-2; the match to TRBD2 covers 7 bases. Looked up from germline, CDR1 is MNHEY and CDR2 is SMNVEV (reference sequence). This CDR3 is built from 14 residues. Unmatched junction bases numbered 4, after V lost 2 bases and J lost 7 bases.